A single sample is the source of the 7 T cell receptor beta chains below, sequenced in a study of tumor-infiltrating lymphocytes in primary liver carcinoma. Total RNA (around 0.45 ug) served as template for TCR beta cDNA synthesis primed by a constant-region primer. Amplification in three nested multiplex PCR rounds with slightly modified ARM-PCR gave rise to TCR beta libraries. It was with TRBV1-TRBV30 forward primers and a C-beta reverse primer that the first two PCR rounds were run, at approximately 10 cycles each. TCRdb reanalysed the multiplex PCR reads using MiXCR and keeps one entry per CDR3 protein. The data show 95,000 to 100,000 distinct CDR3 sequences, 65% to 75% seen once. Both RNA and DNA were isolated together from approximately 20-30 mg of bulk tissue that had not been sorted. Sequencing was done on a sample of liver tumor tissue from sampling region 2. Subset of the sample: tumor region T2, inferior pole. The origin of the receptors is a woman aged 55-69 years with primary liver carcinoma and hepatitis B virus infection.

Concerning this clonotype itself: Germline is not matched at one junction end, which may reflect a read error. The CDR3 DNA follows: TGTGCCGGCAGGGTGGACAGGGCCGGAGCTGAAGCTTTCTTT. It yields the protein CAGRVDRAGAEAFF. The chain employs TRBV6-5 and TRBJ1-1; 8 bases agree with TRBD1. Germline V gene data show CDR1 as MNHEY and CDR2 as SVGAGI. CDR3 length: 14 residues.

V usage is TRBV5-1 and J usage is TRBJ2-5; 12 bases align to TRBD2. The CDR3 has 16 residues. From germline, CDR1 is SGHRS and CDR2 YFSETQ. Trimming at V came to 0 bases and at J to 4 bases, leaving 4 bases not matched to a gene. DNA of the CDR3: TGCGCCAGCAGCTTGGGTCCGGGACTAGCGGGAGAGACCCAGTACTTC. It yields the protein CASSLGPGLAGETQYF. Full variable domain (remainder filled in from reference TRBV5-1 and TRBJ2-5): KAGVTQTPRYLIKTRGQQVTLSCSPISGHRSVSWYQQTPGQGLQFLFEYFSETQRNKGNFPGRFSGRQFSNSRSEMNVSTLELGDSALYLCASSLGPGLAGETQYFGPGTRLLVL.

V usage is TRBV5-1 and J usage is TRBJ2-7; 8 bases are shared with TRBD2. In germline, CDR1 is SGHRS, CDR2 YFSETQ. J gave up 6 bases and V 3 bases, and 11 bases lay outside the gene matches. The CDR3 length is 15 residues. The CDR3, as DNA: TGCGCCAGCAGCTCGGGGGGGGCGAGAACTTCCGAGCAGTACTTC. It encodes CASSSGGARTSEQYF.

This clonotype was seen only a few times. With a much larger clone just one base away, this may be a read error. This chain joins TRBV6-5 and TRBJ2-7; 7 positions agree with TRBD2. The trim removed 4 bases at V and 8 bases at J, leaving 14 bases unmatched. Germline CDR1 MNHEY, CDR2 SVGAGI. The CDR3 contains 15 residues. The CDR3 protein is CASSSSTSRRLKQYF. The CDR3 nucleotides read TGTGCCAGCAGTTCATCGACTAGCAGGAGACTGAAGCAGTACTTC.

With respect to this clonotype: This CDR3 fails to terminate in the conserved phenylalanine or tryptophan, so it likely reflects a read error. This rearrangement joins TRBV28 to TRBJ2-7; TRBD2 agrees at 8 bases. The CDR3 extends over 14 amino acids. The V and J ends lost 4 bases and 1 base, in that order; junction bases with no gene match: 3. Germline loops: CDR1 MDHEN, CDR2 SYDVKM. In DNA, the CDR3 is TGTGCCAGCAGTTACGGGGGGGTGTCCTACGAGCAGTACTTG. It specifies CASSYGGVSYEQYL.

This clonotype was counted once. Its ends do not fully match the called genes, so a read error is possible. The chain is built from TRBV5-4 and TRBJ1-1; weak D call: TRBD1 (5 bases). The CDR3 is made up of 16 amino acids. The V gene's germline CDR1 is SGHNT and CDR2 YYREEE (reference sequence). DNA for the CDR3: TGTGCCACCAGCTCCGGACTTGGGCGGGGGGACACTGAAGCTTTCTTT. Its translation is CATSSGLGRGDTEAFF.

The CDR3 DNA reads TGTGCCAGCAGAATAGCGGGAGGGTCGAATGAGCAGTTCTTC. Translating it yields CASRIAGGSNEQFF. The chain employs TRBV6-1 and TRBJ2-1; 11 bases are a match to TRBD2. V lost 6 bases, J lost 7 bases, and 5 bases stayed unmatched. This CDR3 has 14 residues. CDR1 is MNHNS, CDR2 SASEGT, per germline.